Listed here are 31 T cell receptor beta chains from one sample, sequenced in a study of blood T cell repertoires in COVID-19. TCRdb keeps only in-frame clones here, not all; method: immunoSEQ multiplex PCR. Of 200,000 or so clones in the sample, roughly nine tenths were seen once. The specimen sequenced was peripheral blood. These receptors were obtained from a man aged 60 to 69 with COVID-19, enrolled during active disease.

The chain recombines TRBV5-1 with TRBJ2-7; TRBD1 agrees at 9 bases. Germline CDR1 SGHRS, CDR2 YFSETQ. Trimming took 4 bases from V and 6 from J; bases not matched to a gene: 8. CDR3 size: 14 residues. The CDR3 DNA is TGCGCCAGCAGCCCGGACAGGGGAGTAAGCGAGCAGTACTTC. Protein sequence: CASSPDRGVSEQYF.

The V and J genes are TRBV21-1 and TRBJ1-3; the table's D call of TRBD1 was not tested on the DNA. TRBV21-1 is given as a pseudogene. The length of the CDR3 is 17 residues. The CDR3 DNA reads TGTGCCAGCAGCCTGCCGGGACAGGGGGCTTCTGGAAACACCATATATTTT. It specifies CASSLPGQGASGNTIYF.

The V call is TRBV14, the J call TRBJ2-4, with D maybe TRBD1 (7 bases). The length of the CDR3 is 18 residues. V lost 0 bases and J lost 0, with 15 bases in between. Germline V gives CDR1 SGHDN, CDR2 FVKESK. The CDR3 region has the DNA TGTGCCAGCAGCCAAGATCAGGGGGGCAGAGGAGCCAAAAACATTCAGTACTTC. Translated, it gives CASSQDQGGRGAKNIQYF.

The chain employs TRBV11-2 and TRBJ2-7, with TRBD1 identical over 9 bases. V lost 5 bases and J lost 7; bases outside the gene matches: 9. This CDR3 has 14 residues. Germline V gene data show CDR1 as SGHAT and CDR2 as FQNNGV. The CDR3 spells CASSPGTGHREQYF. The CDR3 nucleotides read TGTGCCAGCAGCCCGGGGACAGGGCATCGGGAGCAGTACTTC.

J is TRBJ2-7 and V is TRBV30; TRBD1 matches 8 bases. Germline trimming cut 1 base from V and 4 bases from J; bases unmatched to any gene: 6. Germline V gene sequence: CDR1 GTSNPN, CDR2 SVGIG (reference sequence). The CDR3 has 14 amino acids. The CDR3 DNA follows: TGTGCCTGGAGTGGGCAGGGGGCCTTTTACGAGCAGTACTTC. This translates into CAWSGQGAFYEQYF.

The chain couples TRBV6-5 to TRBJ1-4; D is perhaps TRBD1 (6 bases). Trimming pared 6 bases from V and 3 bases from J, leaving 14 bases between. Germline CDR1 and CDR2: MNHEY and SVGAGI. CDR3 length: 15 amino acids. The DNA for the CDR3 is TGTGCCAGCAGACCCCAGGGGATGCCTAATGAAAAACTGTTTTTT. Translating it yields CASRPQGMPNEKLFF.

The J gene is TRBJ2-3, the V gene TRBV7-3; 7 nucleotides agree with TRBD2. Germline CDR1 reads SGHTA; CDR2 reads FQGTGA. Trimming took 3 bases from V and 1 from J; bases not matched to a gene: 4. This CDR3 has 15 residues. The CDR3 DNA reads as TGTGCCAGCAGCTTCGGGACTATAGGCACAGATACGCAGTATTTT. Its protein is CASSFGTIGTDTQYF.

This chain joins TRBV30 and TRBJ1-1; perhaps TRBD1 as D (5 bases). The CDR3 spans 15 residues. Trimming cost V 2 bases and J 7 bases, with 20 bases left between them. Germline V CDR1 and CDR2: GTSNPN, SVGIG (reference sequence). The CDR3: CAWSSLKGLGGEAFF. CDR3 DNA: TGTGCCTGGAGTTCGCTTAAGGGGCTTGGTGGTGAAGCTTTCTTT.

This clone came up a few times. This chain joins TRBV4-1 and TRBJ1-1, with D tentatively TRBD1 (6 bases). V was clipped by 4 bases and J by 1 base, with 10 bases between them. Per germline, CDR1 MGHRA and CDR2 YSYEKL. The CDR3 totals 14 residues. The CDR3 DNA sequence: TGCGCCAGCAGCCGGGGACACGAGAACACTGAAGCTTTCTTT. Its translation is CASSRGHENTEAFF.

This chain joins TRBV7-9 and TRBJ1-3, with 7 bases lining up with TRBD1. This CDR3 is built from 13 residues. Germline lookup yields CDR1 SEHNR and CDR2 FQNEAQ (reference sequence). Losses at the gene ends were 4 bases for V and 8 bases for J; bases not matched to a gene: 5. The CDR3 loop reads CASSSSTGDTIYF. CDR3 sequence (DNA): TGTGCCAGCAGCTCATCTACAGGGGACACCATATATTTT.

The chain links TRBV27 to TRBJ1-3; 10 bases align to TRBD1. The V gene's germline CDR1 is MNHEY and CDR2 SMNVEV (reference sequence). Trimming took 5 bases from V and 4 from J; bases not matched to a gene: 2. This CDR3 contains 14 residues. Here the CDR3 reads CASSPGQGGNTIYF. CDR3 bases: TGTGCCAGCAGTCCGGGACAGGGGGGAAACACCATATATTTT.

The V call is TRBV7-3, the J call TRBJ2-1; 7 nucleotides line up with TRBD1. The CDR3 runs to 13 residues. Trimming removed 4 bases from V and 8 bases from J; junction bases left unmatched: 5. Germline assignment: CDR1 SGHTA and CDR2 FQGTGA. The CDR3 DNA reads TGTGCCAGCAGCTCCGACAGGGAACATGAGCAGTTCTTC. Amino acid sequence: CASSSDREHEQFF.

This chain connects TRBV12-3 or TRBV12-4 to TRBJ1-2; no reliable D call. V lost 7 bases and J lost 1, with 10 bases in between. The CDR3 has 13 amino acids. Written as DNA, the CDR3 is TGTGCCAGCATCGGTGGACTTAACTATGGCTACACCTTC. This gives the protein CASIGGLNYGYTF.

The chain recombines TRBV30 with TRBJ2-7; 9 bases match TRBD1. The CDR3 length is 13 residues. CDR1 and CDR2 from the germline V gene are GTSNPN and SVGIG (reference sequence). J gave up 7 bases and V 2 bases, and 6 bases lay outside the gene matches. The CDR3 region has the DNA TGTGCCTGGAGTAGCTGGACAGGGGTTGAGCAGTACTTC. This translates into CAWSSWTGVEQYF.

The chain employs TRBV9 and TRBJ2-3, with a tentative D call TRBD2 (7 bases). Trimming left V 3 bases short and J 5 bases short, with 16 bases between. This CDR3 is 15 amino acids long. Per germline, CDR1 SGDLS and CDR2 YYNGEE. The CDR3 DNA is TGTGCCAGCAGCGGTGTGGGGGGGCATCAAGATACGCAGTATTTT. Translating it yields CASSGVGGHQDTQYF.

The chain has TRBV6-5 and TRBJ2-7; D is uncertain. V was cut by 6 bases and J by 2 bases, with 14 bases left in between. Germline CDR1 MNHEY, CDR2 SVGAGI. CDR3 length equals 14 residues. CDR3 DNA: TGTGCCAGCAGACCTAGTCTTTCAGCCTACGAGCAGTACTTC. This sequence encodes CASRPSLSAYEQYF.

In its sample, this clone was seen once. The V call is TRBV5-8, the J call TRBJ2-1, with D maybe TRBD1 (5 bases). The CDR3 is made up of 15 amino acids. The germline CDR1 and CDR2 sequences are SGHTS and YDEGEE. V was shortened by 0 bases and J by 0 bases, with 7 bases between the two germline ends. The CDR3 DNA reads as TGTGCCAGCAGCTTGGGACAGAGCTCCTACAATGAGCAGTTCTTC. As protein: CASSLGQSSYNEQFF.

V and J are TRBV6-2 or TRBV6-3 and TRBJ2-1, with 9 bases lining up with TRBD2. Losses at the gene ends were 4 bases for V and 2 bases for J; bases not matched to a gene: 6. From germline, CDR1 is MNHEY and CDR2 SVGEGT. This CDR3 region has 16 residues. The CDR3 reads CASSSSLAGAYNEQFF. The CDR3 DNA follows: TGTGCCAGCAGTTCCTCTTTAGCGGGGGCCTACAATGAGCAGTTCTTC.

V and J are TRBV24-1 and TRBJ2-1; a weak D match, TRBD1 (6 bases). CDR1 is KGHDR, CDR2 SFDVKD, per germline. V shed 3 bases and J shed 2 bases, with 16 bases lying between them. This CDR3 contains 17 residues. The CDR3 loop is CATSDRSGTPAYNEQFF. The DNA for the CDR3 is TGTGCCACCAGTGATCGGTCTGGGACACCCGCCTACAATGAGCAGTTCTTC.

The CDR3 coding sequence is TGCGCCAGCAGCTTTGAGGGACTAGTAGGGTTCGGGGCCAAAAACATTCAGTACTTC. Amino acid sequence: CASSFEGLVGFGAKNIQYF. The V and J genes are TRBV5-1 and TRBJ2-4, with 8 bases fitting TRBD2. This CDR3 is built from 19 residues. Germline V lookup: CDR1 SGHRS, CDR2 YFSETQ. The ends lost 2 bases at V and 1 base at J; junction bases unmatched: 14. Complete variable domain (other parts from reference TRBV5-1 and TRBJ2-4): KAGVTQTPRYLIKTRGQQVTLSCSPISGHRSVSWYQQTPGQGLQFLFEYFSETQRNKGNFPGRFSGRQFSNSRSEMNVSTLELGDSALYLCASSFEGLVGFGAKNIQYFGAGTRLSVL.

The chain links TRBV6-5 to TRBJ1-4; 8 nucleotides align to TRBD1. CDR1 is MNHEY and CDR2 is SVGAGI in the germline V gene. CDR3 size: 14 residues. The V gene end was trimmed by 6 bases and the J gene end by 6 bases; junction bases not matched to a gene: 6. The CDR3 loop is CASRPGGAYEKLFF. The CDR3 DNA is TGTGCCAGCAGGCCAGGGGGCGCTTATGAAAAACTGTTTTTT.

CDR3 region: CATLQVAQGFLGQYF. In DNA, the CDR3 is TGTGCCACTCTCCAGGTGGCACAGGGGTTTTTAGGGCAGTACTTC. The J gene is TRBJ2-7, the V gene TRBV19; 7 nucleotides match TRBD1. The J segment lost 9 bases and the V segment lost 10 bases, leaving 21 bases of the junction unmatched. The CDR3 spans 15 residues. The V gene's germline CDR1 is LNHDA and CDR2 SQIVND (reference sequence).

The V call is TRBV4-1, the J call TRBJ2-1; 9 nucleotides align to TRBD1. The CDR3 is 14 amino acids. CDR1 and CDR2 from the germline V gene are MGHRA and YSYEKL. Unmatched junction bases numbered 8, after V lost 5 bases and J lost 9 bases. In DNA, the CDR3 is TGCGCCAGCAGCGGGACAGGGTTCTCGGGTGAGCAGTTCTTC. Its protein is CASSGTGFSGEQFF.

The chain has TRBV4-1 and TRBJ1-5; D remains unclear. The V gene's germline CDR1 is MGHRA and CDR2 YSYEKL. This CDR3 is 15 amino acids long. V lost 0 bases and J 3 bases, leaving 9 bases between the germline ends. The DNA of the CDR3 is TGCGCCAGCAGCCAAGAAGGAGCGTCCAATCAGCCCCAGCATTTT. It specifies CASSQEGASNQPQHF.

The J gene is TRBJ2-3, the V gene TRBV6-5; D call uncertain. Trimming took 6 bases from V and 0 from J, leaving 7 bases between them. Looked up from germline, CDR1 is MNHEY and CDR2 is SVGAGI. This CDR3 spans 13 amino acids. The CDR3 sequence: CASRLTSTDTQYF. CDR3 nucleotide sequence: TGTGCCAGCAGGCTAACTAGCACAGATACGCAGTATTTT.

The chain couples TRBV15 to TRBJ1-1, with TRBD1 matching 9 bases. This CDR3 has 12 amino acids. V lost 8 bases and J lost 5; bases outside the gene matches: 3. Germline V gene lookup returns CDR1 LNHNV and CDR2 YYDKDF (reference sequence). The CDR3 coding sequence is TGTGCCACCGGGGACAGGGCGACTGAAGCTTTCTTT. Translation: CATGDRATEAFF.

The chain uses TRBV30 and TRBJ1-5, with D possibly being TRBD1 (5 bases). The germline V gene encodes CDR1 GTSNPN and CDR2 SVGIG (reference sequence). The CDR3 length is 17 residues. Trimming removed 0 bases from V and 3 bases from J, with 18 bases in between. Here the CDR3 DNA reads TGTGCCTGGAGTGTAAAGCGGTTCGGGGGGTCCAATCAGCCCCAGCATTTT. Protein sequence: CAWSVKRFGGSNQPQHF.

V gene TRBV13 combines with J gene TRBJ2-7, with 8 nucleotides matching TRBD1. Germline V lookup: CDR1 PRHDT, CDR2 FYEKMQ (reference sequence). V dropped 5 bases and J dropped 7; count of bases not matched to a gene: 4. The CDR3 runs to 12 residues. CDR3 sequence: CASSRQGLEQYF. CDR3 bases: TGTGCCAGCAGCCGACAGGGGTTGGAGCAGTACTTC. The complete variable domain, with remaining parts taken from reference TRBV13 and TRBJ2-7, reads AAGVIQSPRHLIKEKRETATLKCYPIPRHDTVYWYQQGPGQDPQFLISFYEKMQSDKGSIPDRFSAQQFSDYHSELNMSSLELGDSALYFCASSRQGLEQYFGPGTRLTVT.

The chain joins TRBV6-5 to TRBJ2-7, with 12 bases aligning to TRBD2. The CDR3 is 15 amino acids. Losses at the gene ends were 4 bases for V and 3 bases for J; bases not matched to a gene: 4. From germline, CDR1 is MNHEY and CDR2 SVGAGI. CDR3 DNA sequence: TGTGCCAGCAGTTCTCGACTAGCGGGGGACTACGAGCAGTACTTC. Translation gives CASSSRLAGDYEQYF.

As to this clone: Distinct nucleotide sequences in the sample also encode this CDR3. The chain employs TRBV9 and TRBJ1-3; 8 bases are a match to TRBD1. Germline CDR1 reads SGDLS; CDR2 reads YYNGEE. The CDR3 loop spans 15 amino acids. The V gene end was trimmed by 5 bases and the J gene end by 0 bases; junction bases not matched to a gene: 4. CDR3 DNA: TGTGCCAGCAGTGTGACAGGGGACTCTGGAAACACCATATATTTT. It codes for CASSVTGDSGNTIYF.

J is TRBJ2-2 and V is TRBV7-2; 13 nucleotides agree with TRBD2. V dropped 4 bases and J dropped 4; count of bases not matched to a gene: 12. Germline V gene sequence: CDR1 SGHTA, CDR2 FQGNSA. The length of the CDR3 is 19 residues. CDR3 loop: CASSWDRRLAGGFTGELFF. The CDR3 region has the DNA TGTGCCAGCAGCTGGGATCGCAGACTAGCGGGAGGTTTCACCGGGGAGCTGTTTTTT.